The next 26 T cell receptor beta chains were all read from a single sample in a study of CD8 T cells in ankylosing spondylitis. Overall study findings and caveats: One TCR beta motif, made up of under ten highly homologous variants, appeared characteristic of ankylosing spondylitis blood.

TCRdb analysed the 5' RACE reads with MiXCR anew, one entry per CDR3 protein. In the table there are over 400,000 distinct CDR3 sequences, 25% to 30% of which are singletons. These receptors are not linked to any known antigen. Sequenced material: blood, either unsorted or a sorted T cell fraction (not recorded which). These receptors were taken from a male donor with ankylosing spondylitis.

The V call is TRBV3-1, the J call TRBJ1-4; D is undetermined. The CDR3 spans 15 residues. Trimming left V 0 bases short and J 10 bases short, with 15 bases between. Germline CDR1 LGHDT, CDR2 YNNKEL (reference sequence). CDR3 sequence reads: CASSQDWEPAGKLFF. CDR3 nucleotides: TGTGCCAGCAGCCAAGATTGGGAACCGGCAGGAAAACTGTTTTTT.

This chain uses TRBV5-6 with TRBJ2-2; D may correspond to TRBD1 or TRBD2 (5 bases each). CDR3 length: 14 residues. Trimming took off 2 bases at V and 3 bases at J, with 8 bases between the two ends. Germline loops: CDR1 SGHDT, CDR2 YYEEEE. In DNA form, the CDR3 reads TGTGCCAGCAGCTTTGTGGGGGACACCGGGGAGCTGTTTTTT. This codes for CASSFVGDTGELFF.

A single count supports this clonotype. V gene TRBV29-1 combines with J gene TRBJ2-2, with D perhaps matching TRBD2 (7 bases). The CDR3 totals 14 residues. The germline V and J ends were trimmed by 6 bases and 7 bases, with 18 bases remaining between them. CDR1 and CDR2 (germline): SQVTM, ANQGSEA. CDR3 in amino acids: CSVRWGGASGELFF. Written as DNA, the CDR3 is TGCAGCGTCCGATGGGGGGGCGCAAGCGGGGAGCTGTTTTTT.

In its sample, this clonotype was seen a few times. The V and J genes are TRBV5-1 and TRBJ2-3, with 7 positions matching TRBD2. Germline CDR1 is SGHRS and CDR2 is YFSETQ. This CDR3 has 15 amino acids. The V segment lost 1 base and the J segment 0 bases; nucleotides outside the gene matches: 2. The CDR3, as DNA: TGCGCCAGCAGCTTGACGCGGGAGAGCACAGATACGCAGTATTTT. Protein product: CASSLTRESTDTQYF.

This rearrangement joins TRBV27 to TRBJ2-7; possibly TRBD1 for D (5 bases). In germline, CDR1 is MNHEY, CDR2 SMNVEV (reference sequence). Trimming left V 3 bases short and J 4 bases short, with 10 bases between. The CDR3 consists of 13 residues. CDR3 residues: CASSFSQGYEQYF. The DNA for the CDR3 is TGTGCCAGCAGTTTTTCTCAGGGTTACGAGCAGTACTTC.

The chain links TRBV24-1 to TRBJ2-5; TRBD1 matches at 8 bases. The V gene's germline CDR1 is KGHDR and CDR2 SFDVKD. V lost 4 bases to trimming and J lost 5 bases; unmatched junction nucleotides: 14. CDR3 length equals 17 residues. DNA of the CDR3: TGTGCCACCAGTGACCCATTAGGGCAGGGGGCTTGGGAGACCCAGTACTTC. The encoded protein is CATSDPLGQGAWETQYF.

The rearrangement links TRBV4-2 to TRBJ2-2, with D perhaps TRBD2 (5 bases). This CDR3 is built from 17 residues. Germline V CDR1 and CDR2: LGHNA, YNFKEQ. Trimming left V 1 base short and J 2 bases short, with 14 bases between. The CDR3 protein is CASSQVDRGKNTGELFF. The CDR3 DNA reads TGTGCCAGCAGCCAAGTTGATCGGGGAAAAAACACCGGGGAGCTGTTTTTT.

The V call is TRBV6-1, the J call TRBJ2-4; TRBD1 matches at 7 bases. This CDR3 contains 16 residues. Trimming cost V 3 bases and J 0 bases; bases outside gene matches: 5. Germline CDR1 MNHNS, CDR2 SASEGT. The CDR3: CASSDQDRRAKNIQYF. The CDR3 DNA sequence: TGTGCCAGCAGTGACCAGGACAGGAGAGCCAAAAACATTCAGTACTTC.

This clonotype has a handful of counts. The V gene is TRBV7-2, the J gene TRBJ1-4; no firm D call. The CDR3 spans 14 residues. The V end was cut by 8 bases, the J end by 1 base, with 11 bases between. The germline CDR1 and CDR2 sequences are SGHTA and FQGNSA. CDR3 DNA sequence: TGTGCCAGCTCTGCCCTGGGAACTAATGAAAAACTGTTTTTT. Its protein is CASSALGTNEKLFF.

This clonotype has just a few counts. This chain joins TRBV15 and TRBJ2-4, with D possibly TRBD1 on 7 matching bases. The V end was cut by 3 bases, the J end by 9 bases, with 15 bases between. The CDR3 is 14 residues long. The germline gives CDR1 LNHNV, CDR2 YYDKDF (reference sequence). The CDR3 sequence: CATSSQQGGSIQYF. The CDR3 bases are TGTGCCACCAGCAGTCAGCAGGGGGGCAGCATTCAGTACTTC. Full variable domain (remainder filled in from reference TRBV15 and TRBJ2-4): DAMVIQNPRYQVTQFGKPVTLSCSQTLNHNVMYWYQQKSSQAPKLLFHYYDKDFNNEADTPDNFQSRRPNTSFCFLDIRSPGLGDTAMYLCATSSQQGGSIQYFGAGTRLSVL.

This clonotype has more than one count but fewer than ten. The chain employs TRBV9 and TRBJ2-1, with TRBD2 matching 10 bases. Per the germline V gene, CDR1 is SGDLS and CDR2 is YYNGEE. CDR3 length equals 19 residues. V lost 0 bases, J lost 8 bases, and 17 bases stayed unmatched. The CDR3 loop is CASSVGGGAGGPFWDEQFF. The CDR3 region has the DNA TGTGCCAGCAGCGTAGGAGGGGGAGCGGGAGGGCCTTTTTGGGATGAGCAGTTCTTC. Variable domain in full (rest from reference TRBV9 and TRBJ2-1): DSGVTQTPKHLITATGQRVTLRCSPRSGDLSVYWYQQSLDQGLQFLIQYYNGEERAKGNILERFSAQQFPDLHSELNLSSLELGDSALYFCASSVGGGAGGPFWDEQFFGPGTRLTVL.

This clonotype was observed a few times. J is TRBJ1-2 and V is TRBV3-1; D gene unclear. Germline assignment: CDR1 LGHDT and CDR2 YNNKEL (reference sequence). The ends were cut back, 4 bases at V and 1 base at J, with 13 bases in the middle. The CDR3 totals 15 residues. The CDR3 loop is CASSLSKTVNYGYTF. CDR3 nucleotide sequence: TGTGCCAGCAGCCTTTCAAAGACGGTTAACTATGGCTACACCTTC.

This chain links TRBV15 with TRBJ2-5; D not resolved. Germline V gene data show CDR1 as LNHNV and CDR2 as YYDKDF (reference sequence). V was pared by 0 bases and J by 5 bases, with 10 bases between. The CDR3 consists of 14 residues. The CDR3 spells CATSRDYRDETQYF. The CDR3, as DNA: TGTGCCACCAGCAGAGATTACCGCGATGAGACCCAGTACTTC.

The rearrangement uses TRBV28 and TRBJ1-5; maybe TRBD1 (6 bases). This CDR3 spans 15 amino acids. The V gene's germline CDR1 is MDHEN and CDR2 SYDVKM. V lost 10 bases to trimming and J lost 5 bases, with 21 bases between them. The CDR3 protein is CATGLSGAGDQPQHF. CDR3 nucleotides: TGTGCCACCGGCTTGTCGGGGGCGGGTGATCAGCCCCAGCATTTT.

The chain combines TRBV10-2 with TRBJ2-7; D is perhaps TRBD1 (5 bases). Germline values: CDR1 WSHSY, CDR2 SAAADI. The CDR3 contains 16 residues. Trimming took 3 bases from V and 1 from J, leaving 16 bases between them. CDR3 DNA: TGCGCCAGCAGTGAAATGAAGGACAAGCCATCCTACGAGCAGTACTTC. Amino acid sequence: CASSEMKDKPSYEQYF.

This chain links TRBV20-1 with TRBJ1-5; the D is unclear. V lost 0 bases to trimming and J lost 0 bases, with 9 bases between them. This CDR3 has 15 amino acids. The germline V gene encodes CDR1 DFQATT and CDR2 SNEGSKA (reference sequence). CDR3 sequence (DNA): TGCAGTGCTAGAGACGGAAGGTATAGCAATCAGCCCCAGCATTTT. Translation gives CSARDGRYSNQPQHF.

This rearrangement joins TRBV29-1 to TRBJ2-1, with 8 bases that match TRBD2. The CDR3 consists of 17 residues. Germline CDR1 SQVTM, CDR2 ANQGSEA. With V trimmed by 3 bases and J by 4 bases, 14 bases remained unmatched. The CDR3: CSVERGGGLAGYNEQFF. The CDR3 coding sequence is TGCAGCGTTGAGCGGGGAGGGGGGCTAGCGGGTTACAATGAGCAGTTCTTC.

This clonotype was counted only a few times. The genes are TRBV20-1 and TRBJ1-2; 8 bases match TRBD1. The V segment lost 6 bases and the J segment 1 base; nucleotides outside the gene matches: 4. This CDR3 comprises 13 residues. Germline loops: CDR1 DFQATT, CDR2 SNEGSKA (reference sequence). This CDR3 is CSAWDRRNYGYTF. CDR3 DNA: TGCAGTGCATGGGACAGGCGTAACTATGGCTACACCTTC.

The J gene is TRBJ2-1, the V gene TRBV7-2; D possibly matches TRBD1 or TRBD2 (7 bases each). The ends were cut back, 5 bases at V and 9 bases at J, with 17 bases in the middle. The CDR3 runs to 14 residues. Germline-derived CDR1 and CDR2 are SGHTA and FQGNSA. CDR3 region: CASSPQGGPGEQFF. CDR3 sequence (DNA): TGTGCCAGCAGCCCGCAGGGGGGGCCCGGTGAGCAGTTCTTC. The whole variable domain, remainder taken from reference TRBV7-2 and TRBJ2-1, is GAGVSQSPSNKVTEKGKDVELRCDPISGHTALYWYRQSLGQGLEFLIYFQGNSAPDKSGLPSDRFSAERTGGSVSTLTIQRTQQEDSAVYLCASSPQGGPGEQFFGPGTRLTVL.

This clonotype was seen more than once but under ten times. The CDR3 DNA follows: TGCGCCAGCAGCTCTTTACTAGCGGGTGCCCAAGAGACCCAGTACTTC. Amino acids: CASSSLLAGAQETQYF. The chain recombines TRBV5-1 with TRBJ2-5; TRBD2 matches at 9 bases. V trimming: 3 bases; J trimming: 1 base; junction bases outside the gene matches: 7. This CDR3 comprises 16 residues. CDR1 is SGHRS, CDR2 YFSETQ, per germline.

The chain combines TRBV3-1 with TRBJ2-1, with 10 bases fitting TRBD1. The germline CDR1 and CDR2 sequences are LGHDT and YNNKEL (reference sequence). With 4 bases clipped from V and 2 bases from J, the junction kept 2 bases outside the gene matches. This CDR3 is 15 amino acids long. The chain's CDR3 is CASSRGQGPYNEQFF. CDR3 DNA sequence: TGTGCCAGCAGCCGGGGACAGGGGCCCTACAATGAGCAGTTCTTC.

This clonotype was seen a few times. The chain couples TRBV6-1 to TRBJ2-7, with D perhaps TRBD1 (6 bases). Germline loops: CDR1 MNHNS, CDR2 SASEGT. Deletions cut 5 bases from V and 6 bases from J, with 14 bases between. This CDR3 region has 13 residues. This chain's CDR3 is CASSPRRGGEQYF. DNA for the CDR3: TGTGCCAGCAGTCCGAGGCGAGGGGGCGAGCAGTACTTC.

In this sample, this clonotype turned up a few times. This chain's CDR3 is CASSLETAREQYF. The CDR3 nucleotides are TGCGCCAGCAGCTTGGAGACAGCCAGGGAGCAGTACTTC. This chain joins TRBV5-1 and TRBJ2-7, with a tentative D call TRBD1 (5 bases). Between the trimmed V and J ends, which lost 0 bases and 7 bases, there was a span of 11 bases. The CDR3 extends over 13 amino acids. Germline-derived CDR1 and CDR2 are SGHRS and YFSETQ.

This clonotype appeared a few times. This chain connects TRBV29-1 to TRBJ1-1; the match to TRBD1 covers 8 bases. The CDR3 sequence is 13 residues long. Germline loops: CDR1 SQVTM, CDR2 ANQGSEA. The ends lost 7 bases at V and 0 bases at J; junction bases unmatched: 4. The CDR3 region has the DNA TGCAGCGCCTTCAGGGGGCTGAACACTGAAGCTTTCTTT. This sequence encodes CSAFRGLNTEAFF.

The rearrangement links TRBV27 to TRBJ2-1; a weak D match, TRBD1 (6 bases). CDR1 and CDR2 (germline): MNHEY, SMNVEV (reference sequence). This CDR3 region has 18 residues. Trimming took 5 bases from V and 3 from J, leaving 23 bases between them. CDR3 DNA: TGTGCCAGCAGTCAACCAGTGGGACATACGCCTGGCTACAATGAGCAGTTCTTC. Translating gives CASSQPVGHTPGYNEQFF.

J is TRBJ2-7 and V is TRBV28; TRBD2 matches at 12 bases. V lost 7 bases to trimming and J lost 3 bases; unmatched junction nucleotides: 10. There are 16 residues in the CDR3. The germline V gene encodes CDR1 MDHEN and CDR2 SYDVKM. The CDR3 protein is CASTPGGLAGNYEQYF. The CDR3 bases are TGTGCCAGCACCCCCGGAGGACTAGCGGGAAACTACGAGCAGTACTTC.